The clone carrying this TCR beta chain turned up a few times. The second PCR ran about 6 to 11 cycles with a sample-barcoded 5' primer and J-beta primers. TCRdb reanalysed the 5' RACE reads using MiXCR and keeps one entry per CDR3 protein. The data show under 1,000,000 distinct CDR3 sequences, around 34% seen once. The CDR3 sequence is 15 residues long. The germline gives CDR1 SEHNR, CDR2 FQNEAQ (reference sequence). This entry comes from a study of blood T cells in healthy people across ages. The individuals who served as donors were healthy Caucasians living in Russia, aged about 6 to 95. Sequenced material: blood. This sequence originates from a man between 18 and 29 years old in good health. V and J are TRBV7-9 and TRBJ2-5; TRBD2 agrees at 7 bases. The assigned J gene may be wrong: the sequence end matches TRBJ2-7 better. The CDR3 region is CASSLSGALLYEQYF. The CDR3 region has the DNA TGTGCCAGCAGCTTAAGCGGGGCCCTCCTCTACGAGCAGTACTTC.